The 19 T cell receptor beta chains reported below all come from one sample, sequenced in a study of blood T cells in healthy people across ages. Next came a second PCR, run for about 7 to 12 cycles, which used a sample-barcoded 5' primer along with a J-beta primer mix. TCRdb reanalysed the 5' RACE reads using MiXCR and keeps one entry per CDR3 protein. The data hold fewer than 800,000 distinct CDR3 sequences, with around 21% observed a single time. The sequenced sample consisted of blood. These receptors originate from a man aged 65 to 85 in good health.

In this sample, this clonotype turned up a few times. This chain uses TRBV7-2 with TRBJ2-5, with TRBD2 as a possible D gene (6 bases). This CDR3 has 13 residues. Trimming took off 5 bases at V and 7 bases at J, with 14 bases between the two ends. Germline V gene lookup returns CDR1 SGHTA and CDR2 FQGNSA. The CDR3 DNA follows: TGTGCCAGCAGCCGGGACTCCCTGGGGACCCAGTACTTC. Amino acid sequence: CASSRDSLGTQYF. The full variable domain, in which reference TRBV7-2 and TRBJ2-5 provide the parts outside the CDR3, is GAGVSQSPSNKVTEKGKDVELRCDPISGHTALYWYRQSLGQGLEFLIYFQGNSAPDKSGLPSDRFSAERTGGSVSTLTIQRTQQEDSAVYLCASSRDSLGTQYFGPGTRLLVL.

The sample holds a few counts of this clonotype. The rearrangement uses TRBV28 and TRBJ2-1, with 12 bases lining up with TRBD1. The CDR3 runs to 13 residues. The V segment lost 8 bases and the J segment 9 bases; nucleotides outside the gene matches: 5. Per the germline V gene, CDR1 is MDHEN and CDR2 is SYDVKM. CDR3 in amino acids: CASGTGGAGEQFF. The DNA of the CDR3 is TGTGCCAGCGGGACAGGGGGCGCGGGTGAGCAGTTCTTC. The full variable domain, rest sourced from reference TRBV28 and TRBJ2-1, is DVKVTQSSRYLVKRTGEKVFLECVQDMDHENMFWYRQDPGLGLRLIYFSYDVKMKEKGDIPEGYSVSREKKERFSLILESASTNQTSMYLCASGTGGAGEQFFGPGTRLTVL.

V usage is TRBV5-1 and J usage is TRBJ2-5; TRBD2 aligns across 7 bases. The end of the DNA fits TRBJ2-1 better, so the J call may be wrong. Germline loops: CDR1 SGHRS, CDR2 YFSETQ. The CDR3 has 13 amino acids. The CDR3 spells CASSPGTNNEQFF. As DNA, the CDR3 is TGCGCCAGCAGCCCCGGGACTAACAATGAGCAGTTCTTC.

The rearrangement uses TRBV12-3 or TRBV12-4 and TRBJ1-2, with 7 bases matching TRBD1. Trimming took 3 bases from V and 4 from J; bases not matched to a gene: 5. CDR3 length: 14 residues. The CDR3 sequence: CASSLSRGVYGYTF. The CDR3 coding sequence is TGTGCCAGCAGTTTGTCCAGGGGGGTCTATGGCTACACCTTC.

V gene TRBV5-4 combines with J gene TRBJ1-2; 8 nucleotides align to TRBD1. J gave up 4 bases and V 4 bases, and 3 bases lay outside the gene matches. The CDR3 consists of 13 residues. Germline-derived CDR1 and CDR2 are SGHNT and YYREEE (reference sequence). DNA for the CDR3: TGTGCCAGCAGCGAGGACAGGGTCTATGGCTACACCTTC. Residues: CASSEDRVYGYTF.

This clonotype was counted a few times. The chain uses TRBV9 and TRBJ2-5; 8 bases fit TRBD1. The CDR3 spans 14 residues. Germline V gene data show CDR1 as SGDLS and CDR2 as YYNGEE. V lost 3 bases, J lost 6 bases, and 7 bases stayed unmatched. CDR3 amino acids: CASSAQTGEQTQYF. For the CDR3, the DNA is TGTGCCAGCAGCGCCCAGACAGGGGAACAGACCCAGTACTTC.

The chain links TRBV28 to TRBJ1-4; 7 nucleotides line up with TRBD1. The CDR3 runs to 15 residues. V was clipped by 2 bases and J by 5 bases; unmatched bases: 5. The germline V gene has CDR1 MDHEN and CDR2 SYDVKM. The CDR3: CASSLRDRKNEKLFF. The DNA for the CDR3 is TGTGCCAGCAGTTTAAGGGACAGAAAAAATGAAAAACTGTTTTTT.

V is TRBV20-1 and J is TRBJ2-7; 8 bases line up with TRBD1. This CDR3 contains 13 residues. V lost 6 bases, J lost 3 bases, and 7 bases stayed unmatched. Germline V gives CDR1 DFQATT, CDR2 SNEGSKA (reference sequence). In nucleotides, the CDR3 is TGCAGTGCAGGACAGGGAGGAGGCTACGAGCAGTACTTC. The encoded protein is CSAGQGGGYEQYF.

This chain connects TRBV15 to TRBJ1-2, with 9 positions matching TRBD1. This CDR3 is 17 amino acids long. After removal of 0 bases from V and 5 bases from J, the junction contained 10 bases not matched to a gene. The germline CDR1 and CDR2 sequences are LNHNV and YYDKDF (reference sequence). The CDR3 nucleotides are TGTGCCACCAGCAGAGATCAGGTGGACAGGGGTCGGTATGGCTACACCTTC. This codes for CATSRDQVDRGRYGYTF.

J is TRBJ2-2 and V is TRBV20-1; tentatively, D is TRBD2 (6 bases). The CDR3 sequence is 15 residues long. V lost 1 base and J lost 2, with 11 bases in between. Germline V gene lookup returns CDR1 DFQATT and CDR2 SNEGSKA (reference sequence). The CDR3 region is CSARVSGANTGELFF. CDR3 bases: TGCAGTGCTAGAGTTAGCGGAGCCAACACCGGGGAGCTGTTTTTT.

This clonotype was seen more than once but under ten times. The chain joins TRBV20-1 to TRBJ2-7; the match to TRBD1 covers 8 bases. This CDR3 contains 13 residues. The ends lost 6 bases at V and 2 bases at J; junction bases unmatched: 6. CDR1 and CDR2 (germline): DFQATT, SNEGSKA (reference sequence). CDR3 sequence: CSAGDRTTYEQYF. The CDR3 nucleotides are TGCAGTGCCGGGGACAGGACGACCTACGAGCAGTACTTC.

The V gene is TRBV29-1, the J gene TRBJ2-5, with D perhaps matching TRBD1 or TRBD2 (5 bases each). Germline V gene data show CDR1 as SQVTM and CDR2 as ANQGSEA. The CDR3 covers 12 residues. Trimming removed 8 bases from V and 5 bases from J, with 15 bases in between. CDR3 in DNA: TGCAGCCTTAGTTGGGGGAGCGAGACCCAGTACTTC. Residues: CSLSWGSETQYF.

The J gene is TRBJ1-4, the V gene TRBV7-2, with D possibly matching TRBD1 (6 bases). The CDR3 runs 14 residues. Germline V gives CDR1 SGHTA, CDR2 FQGNSA. Trimming removed 4 bases at V and 7 bases at J, with 13 bases between. CDR3 loop: CASSSGTRSEKLFF. CDR3 DNA: TGTGCCAGCAGCTCTGGGACACGGAGTGAAAAACTGTTTTTT.

This clonotype was found many times. The chain employs TRBV29-1 and TRBJ2-5; D not resolved. Trimming removed 4 bases from V and 5 bases from J, with 8 bases in between. Germline-derived CDR1 and CDR2 are SQVTM and ANQGSEA. The CDR3 is made up of 11 amino acids. CDR3 amino acids: CSVGTFETQYF. The CDR3 DNA reads TGCAGCGTTGGAACCTTTGAGACCCAGTACTTC.

This clonotype was seen repeatedly, ten times or more. V gene TRBV4-3 combines with J gene TRBJ1-1; TRBD1 aligns across 7 bases. CDR1 and CDR2 from the germline V gene are LGHNA and YSLEER. There are 17 residues in the CDR3. V shed 0 bases and J 1 base; nucleotides not matched to a gene: 8. The CDR3 loop is CASSQDQGGGWNTEAFF. In DNA form, the CDR3 reads TGCGCCAGCAGCCAAGACCAGGGGGGTGGATGGAACACTGAAGCTTTCTTT.

This clonotype was detected ten times or more. The chain uses TRBV29-1 and TRBJ2-1, with TRBD2 matching over 7 bases. There are 14 residues in the CDR3. Trimming took 4 bases from V and 0 from J; bases not matched to a gene: 3. Per germline, CDR1 SQVTM and CDR2 ANQGSEA. CDR3 bases: TGCAGCGTTGCCCGCGGGAGCTCCTACAATGAGCAGTTCTTC. As protein: CSVARGSSYNEQFF.

The V and J genes are TRBV12-3 or TRBV12-4 and TRBJ2-2, with a possible D match to TRBD1 (6 bases). V lost 4 bases to trimming and J lost 1 base, with 13 bases between them. The CDR3 loop spans 16 amino acids. The CDR3 sequence is CASSSGQLKNTGELFF. DNA of the CDR3: TGTGCCAGCAGTTCGGGACAACTCAAGAACACCGGGGAGCTGTTTTTT.

Only a few counts were recorded for this clonotype. The rearrangement joins TRBV3-1 to TRBJ2-2; D unresolved. The CDR3 is 15 amino acids. Trimming removed 4 bases at V and 6 bases at J, with 15 bases between. The germline CDR1 and CDR2 sequences are LGHDT and YNNKEL (reference sequence). The chain's CDR3 is CASSLKLEGPGELFF. The CDR3 nucleotides read TGTGCCAGCAGCCTAAAATTAGAAGGGCCCGGGGAGCTGTTTTTT.

This clonotype was counted many times. The chain combines TRBV4-2 with TRBJ2-1, with a tentative D call TRBD2 (5 bases). Trimming pared 0 bases from V and 7 bases from J, leaving 13 bases between. The CDR3 loop spans 15 amino acids. From germline, CDR1 is LGHNA and CDR2 YNFKEQ. The CDR3 loop reads CASSQDKGVGNEQFF. The DNA for the CDR3 is TGTGCCAGCAGCCAAGATAAGGGAGTAGGTAATGAGCAGTTCTTC.